These 29 T cell receptor beta chains originate from one sample sequenced in a study of Graves' ophthalmopathy and Graves' hyperthyroidism. RNA transcripts were the source from which TCR beta CDR3 regions were amplified. Scientists carried out first-round RT-PCR using HTBI primers and then a second-round multiplex PCR. TCRdb reanalysed the multiplex PCR reads using MiXCR and keeps one entry per CDR3 protein. The table shows about 400,000 distinct CDR3 sequences, with approximately 20% occurring only once. The sample consisted of peripheral blood. These receptors all stem from a woman aged 18-29 years with Graves' ophthalmopathy.

This clonotype has ten or more counts. The J gene is TRBJ1-3, the V gene TRBV4-3; 11 bases fit TRBD1. Germline V gene data show CDR1 as LGHNA and CDR2 as YSLEER. After removal of 3 bases from V and 0 bases from J, the junction contained 7 bases not matched to a gene. The CDR3 length is 18 residues. As DNA, the CDR3 is TGCGCCAGCAGCCAGGACCCGGGACAGGGGGACTCTGGAAACACCATATATTTT. Its protein product is CASSQDPGQGDSGNTIYF.

This clonotype was seen at least ten times. The chain employs TRBV19 and TRBJ1-6; no clear D gene. Germline V CDR1 and CDR2: LNHDA, SQIVND (reference sequence). The CDR3 is made up of 15 amino acids. The ends were cut back, 4 bases at V and 3 bases at J, with 10 bases in the middle. DNA of the CDR3: TGTGCCAGTAGTACCACGTCCGTCTATAATTCACCCCTCCACTTT. Its translation is CASSTTSVYNSPLHF.

This clonotype was observed many times. The chain combines TRBV15 with TRBJ1-1, with D uncertain. CDR1 is LNHNV, CDR2 YYDKDF, per germline (reference sequence). The CDR3 contains 15 residues. V lost 0 bases and J 5 bases, leaving 13 bases between the germline ends. The CDR3 region has the DNA TGTGCCACCAGCAGAGAGGCAGGAGAATATACTGAAGCTTTCTTT. Translation gives CATSREAGEYTEAFF.

This clonotype was seen many times. The chain is built from TRBV7-2 and TRBJ2-7; D is perhaps TRBD2 (5 bases). This CDR3 is built from 14 residues. CDR1 SGHTA and CDR2 FQGNSA come from the germline V gene. V was trimmed by 5 bases and J by 7 bases, leaving 18 bases between them. This chain's CDR3 is CASSPPGVGGEQYF. CDR3 DNA sequence: TGTGCCAGCAGCCCTCCGGGCGTTGGAGGAGAGCAGTACTTC.

The CDR3 DNA follows: TGTGCCAGCAGTTCCCCAAACAGGGGGCGCAACGGCTACACCTTC. Amino acid sequence: CASSSPNRGRNGYTF. The chain couples TRBV28 to TRBJ1-2; TRBD1 agrees at 9 bases. This CDR3 has 15 residues. CDR1 and CDR2 (germline): MDHEN, SYDVKM. The V segment lost 4 bases and the J segment 8 bases; nucleotides outside the gene matches: 11.

This clonotype was detected many times. This chain uses TRBV19 with TRBJ2-5, with D perhaps TRBD2 (6 bases). V lost 2 bases and J 4 bases, leaving 8 bases between the germline ends. The CDR3 consists of 13 residues. Germline-derived CDR1 and CDR2 are LNHDA and SQIVND (reference sequence). The CDR3 sequence: CASSIQGGETQYF. For the CDR3, the DNA is TGTGCCAGTAGTATACAGGGAGGAGAGACCCAGTACTTC. Full variable domain (rest looked up from reference TRBV19 and TRBJ2-5): DGGITQSPKYLFRKEGQNVTLSCEQNLNHDAMYWYRQDPGQGLRLIYYSQIVNDFQKGDIAEGYSVSREKKESFPLTVTSAQKNPTAFYLCASSIQGGETQYFGPGTRLLVL.

This clonotype has ten or more counts. Relative to the germline gene, one junction end is altered; a read error may explain this. The gene calls are TRBV6-5 and TRBJ1-1; no definite D call. The CDR3 has 16 residues. The germline CDR1 and CDR2 sequences are MNHEY and SVGAGI. The CDR3 coding sequence is TGTGCCAGCAGTCCCCGGGAAACTAAACTCAACACTGAAGCTCTCTTT. As protein: CASSPRETKLNTEALF.

In this sample, this clonotype turned up many times. The chain links TRBV19 to TRBJ1-2; no clear D gene. The CDR3 spans 12 residues. Germline V gene data show CDR1 as LNHDA and CDR2 as SQIVND (reference sequence). Trimming took 8 bases from V and 2 from J, leaving 9 bases between them. The CDR3 is CASQRENYGYTF. The CDR3 DNA reads TGTGCCAGTCAGAGAGAGAACTATGGCTACACCTTC.

This clonotype occurred a few times. This sequence joins TRBV28 and TRBJ2-7; D ambiguous. Germline CDR1 MDHEN, CDR2 SYDVKM. Trimming pared 2 bases from V and 6 bases from J, leaving 8 bases between. The CDR3 contains 12 residues. CDR3 coding DNA: TGTGCCAGCAGTTTAAAATTCAGCGAGCAGTACTTC. The encoded protein is CASSLKFSEQYF.

This clonotype was seen more than once but under ten times. A read error may explain this, as a much larger clone is one base away. The chain carries TRBV4-3 and TRBJ1-6; the match to TRBD1 covers 7 bases. The CDR3 runs to 16 residues. CDR1 is LGHNA, CDR2 YSLEER, per germline. The CDR3 nucleotides are TGCGCCAGCAGCCAAGAGTCTGGCAGGGGGGAGTCACCCCACCACTTT. This gives the protein CASSQESGRGESPHHF.

This clonotype occurred a few times. The chain is built from TRBV6-2 or TRBV6-3 and TRBJ1-2, with 7 positions matching TRBD1. The CDR3 consists of 15 residues. The germline V gene encodes CDR1 MNHEY and CDR2 SVGEGT. J gave up 4 bases and V 5 bases, and 10 bases lay outside the gene matches. The CDR3 loop reads CASSRDSPQLYGYTF. The CDR3 bases are TGTGCCAGCAGTCGGGACAGTCCTCAACTCTATGGCTACACCTTC.

This clonotype was counted only a few times. The rearrangement uses TRBV27 and TRBJ1-2; 10 bases are shared with TRBD1. CDR1 is MNHEY and CDR2 is SMNVEV in the germline V gene (reference sequence). The V gene end was trimmed by 4 bases and the J gene end by 2 bases; junction bases not matched to a gene: 1. This CDR3 comprises 14 residues. The CDR3 nucleotides read TGTGCCAGCAGTTCGACAGGGGGCAACTATGGCTACACCTTC. Translating it yields CASSSTGGNYGYTF.

The sample holds many counts of this clonotype. This rearrangement joins TRBV18 to TRBJ2-5; D gene unclear. Germline V lookup: CDR1 KGHSH, CDR2 LQKENI. This CDR3 has 12 residues. V was cut by 6 bases and J by 4 bases, with 9 bases left in between. The CDR3 DNA sequence: TGTGCCAGCTCCGGGTTTGGAGAGACCCAGTACTTC. Residues: CASSGFGETQYF.

This clonotype has at least ten counts. The chain has TRBV3-1 and TRBJ1-5; D call uncertain. Germline V gene data show CDR1 as LGHDT and CDR2 as YNNKEL (reference sequence). Between the trimmed V and J ends, which lost 0 bases and 13 bases, there was a span of 10 bases. The CDR3 runs 12 residues. The CDR3 protein is CASSQEGRVQHF. The CDR3 DNA is TGTGCCAGCAGCCAAGAGGGGAGGGTTCAGCATTTT.

V and J are TRBV7-2 and TRBJ1-2, with 7 bases lining up with TRBD1. Unmatched junction bases numbered 11, after V lost 8 bases and J lost 5 bases. Germline CDR1 and CDR2: SGHTA and FQGNSA. CDR3 size: 14 residues. CDR3 sequence (DNA): TGTGCCAGCCTCTTGGGGACAGAACTTTATGGCTACACCTTC. It yields the protein CASLLGTELYGYTF. Drawing the rest from reference TRBV7-2 and TRBJ1-2, the complete variable domain is GAGVSQSPSNKVTEKGKDVELRCDPISGHTALYWYRQSLGQGLEFLIYFQGNSAPDKSGLPSDRFSAERTGGSVSTLTIQRTQQEDSAVYLCASLLGTELYGYTFGSGTRLTVV.

The sample holds many counts of this clonotype. This chain uses TRBV7-2 with TRBJ2-5, with 11 bases fitting TRBD1. Germline lookup yields CDR1 SGHTA and CDR2 FQGNSA. CDR3 length: 13 residues. J lost 7 bases, V lost 4 bases, and 2 bases had no gene match. In nucleotides, the CDR3 is TGTGCCAGCAGCTCGGGACAGGGGGGGACCCAGTACTTC. The encoded protein is CASSSGQGGTQYF. The full variable domain, completed using reference TRBV7-2 and TRBJ2-5, is GAGVSQSPSNKVTEKGKDVELRCDPISGHTALYWYRQSLGQGLEFLIYFQGNSAPDKSGLPSDRFSAERTGGSVSTLTIQRTQQEDSAVYLCASSSGQGGTQYFGPGTRLLVL.

The J gene is TRBJ1-6, the V gene TRBV12-5, with D uncertain. Germline V gene lookup returns CDR1 LGHNT and CDR2 FRNRAP. CDR3 length equals 14 residues. The V gene lost 3 bases and the J gene lost 9 bases, with 12 bases spanning the gap. The CDR3: CASGFGEMGSPLHF. CDR3 DNA sequence: TGTGCTAGTGGTTTTGGGGAGATGGGTTCACCCCTCCACTTT. The variable domain in full, with the rest retrieved from reference TRBV12-5 and TRBJ1-6, is DARVTQTPRHKVTEMGQEVTMRCQPILGHNTVFWYRQTMMQGLELLAYFRNRAPLDDSGMPKDRFSAEMPDATLATLKIQPSEPRDSAVYFCASGFGEMGSPLHFGNGTRLTVT.

This clonotype was seen ten or more times. An end of the junction differs from the germline gene, which may be a read error. V usage is TRBV5-1 and J usage is TRBJ1-1; D unresolved. Germline CDR1 is SGHRS and CDR2 is YFSETQ. The CDR3 is 12 residues long. CDR3 residues: CASSLEGTEAFF. The CDR3 DNA reads TGTGCCAGCAGCTTAGAGGGAACTGAAGCTTTCTTT.

This clonotype has ten or more counts. This sequence joins TRBV20-1 and TRBJ2-7; no firm D call. Germline V gene lookup returns CDR1 DFQATT and CDR2 SNEGSKA (reference sequence). Trimming left V 6 bases short and J 7 bases short, with 22 bases between. The CDR3 has 14 residues. Here the CDR3 DNA reads TGCAGTGCCCCGGAGAGTCCTCTGCGTTTAGAGCAGTACTTC. Amino acids: CSAPESPLRLEQYF.

This clonotype came up many times. The J gene is TRBJ1-3, the V gene TRBV27, with TRBD1 identical over 7 bases. Germline CDR1 and CDR2: MNHEY and SMNVEV (reference sequence). Trimming at V came to 2 bases and at J to 3 bases, leaving 10 bases not matched to a gene. The CDR3 contains 17 residues. The CDR3 coding sequence is TGTGCCAGCAGTTTACGAGGGGGCGGCCTGGGTGGAAACACCATATATTTT. Translation gives CASSLRGGGLGGNTIYF.

In this sample, this clonotype turned up many times. This chain uses TRBV18 with TRBJ1-1; tentative D call: TRBD1 (6 bases). The length of the CDR3 is 15 residues. The V end lost 1 base, the J end lost 1 base, and 10 bases lay between the germline ends. The germline CDR1 and CDR2 sequences are KGHSH and LQKENI. CDR3 in amino acids: CASSPQGGRNTEAFF. CDR3 DNA sequence: TGTGCCAGCTCACCACAGGGGGGCCGGAACACTGAAGCTTTCTTT.

The genes are TRBV5-1 and TRBJ2-4, with a tentative D call TRBD2 (7 bases). Germline-derived CDR1 and CDR2 are SGHRS and YFSETQ. Trimming took 0 bases from V and 6 from J, leaving 16 bases between them. The CDR3 is made up of 16 amino acids. The CDR3 is CASSLGGGAGGNIQYF. The DNA of the CDR3 is TGCGCCAGCAGCTTGGGAGGGGGGGCTGGAGGAAACATTCAGTACTTC.

V and J are TRBV2 and TRBJ2-5; D not certain. This CDR3 comprises 13 residues. V was shortened by 4 bases and J by 1 base, with 7 bases between the two germline ends. CDR1 and CDR2 (germline): SNHLY, FYNNEI. The CDR3 bases are TGTGCCAGCAGTGGAAACATCCAAGAGACCCAGTACTTC. It yields the protein CASSGNIQETQYF.

This clonotype was seen many times. This chain connects TRBV11-1 to TRBJ1-1; D gene uncertain. Trimming took 0 bases from V and 7 from J, leaving 18 bases between them. The CDR3 is 16 residues long. Germline V gene sequence: CDR1 SGHAT, CDR2 FQDESV (reference sequence). The CDR3 region has the DNA TGTGCCAGCAGCTTAGCTCGCTTTATCCTACGTAGTGAAGCTTTCTTT. It encodes CASSLARFILRSEAFF.

The table lists this clonotype with many counts. The CDR3 protein is CASSFRPGQGVTGELFF. CDR3 sequence (DNA): TGTGCCAGCAGCTTTAGACCGGGACAGGGGGTCACCGGGGAGCTGTTTTTT. The gene calls are TRBV12-3 or TRBV12-4 and TRBJ2-2; TRBD1 aligns across 11 bases. The ends lost 6 bases at V and 4 bases at J; junction bases unmatched: 10. The CDR3 loop spans 17 amino acids.

This clonotype occurred many times. A much larger clone sits a single nucleotide away, making a read error possible. The chain joins TRBV10-2 to TRBJ2-5; D ambiguous. This CDR3 has 15 residues. The germline V and J ends were trimmed by 1 base and 0 bases, with 9 bases remaining between them. Germline V gives CDR1 WSHSY, CDR2 SAAADI. The CDR3 DNA reads TGCGCCAGCAGTGAGTGGGCATCCTACCAAGAGACCCAGTACTTC. It translates to CASSEWASYQETQYF.

The sample holds many counts of this clonotype. The genes are TRBV7-2 and TRBJ2-4, with 8 positions matching TRBD1. The length of the CDR3 is 16 residues. V dropped 6 bases and J dropped 2; count of bases not matched to a gene: 9. Germline CDR1 SGHTA, CDR2 FQGNSA. Here the CDR3 reads CASSPRTGLTKNIQYF. The DNA of the CDR3 is TGTGCCAGCAGTCCCCGGACAGGGTTGACCAAAAACATTCAGTACTTC.

This clonotype was seen many times. The chain combines TRBV7-2 with TRBJ1-1; 12 bases align to TRBD1. The V gene end was trimmed by 4 bases and the J gene end by 5 bases; junction bases not matched to a gene: 2. The germline CDR1 and CDR2 sequences are SGHTA and FQGNSA. CDR3 length equals 14 residues. The CDR3 spells CASSWDRGQTEAFF. DNA for the CDR3: TGTGCCAGCAGCTGGGACAGGGGGCAGACTGAAGCTTTCTTT.

This clonotype was seen at least ten times. This chain joins TRBV6-1 and TRBJ2-7; tentatively, D is TRBD2 (6 bases). Per the germline V gene, CDR1 is MNHNS and CDR2 is SASEGT. The CDR3 has 14 amino acids. V lost 4 bases and J 5 bases, leaving 15 bases between the germline ends. CDR3 residues: CASSVFGGNDEQYF. Written as DNA, the CDR3 is TGTGCCAGCAGTGTGTTCGGAGGGAACGACGAGCAGTACTTC.